The T cell receptor beta chain described here comes from a study of shared clonotypes between healthy human individuals. Findings and limits, study-wide: Generation probabilities of non-shared clonotypes were lower (relative to those shared by all four donors).

A remark on this clone: What it binds is unknown.

Naivety among CD8 cells was defined by CD45RO negativity and positive CCR7 selection, thereby excluding terminally differentiated effector memory CD45RA+ cells. Per the germline V gene, CDR1 is SGHDN and CDR2 is FVKESK. The ends were cut back, 1 base at V and 0 bases at J, with 10 bases in the middle. The CDR3 totals 15 residues. Clones were sequenced by immunoSEQ multiplex PCR, and TCRdb holds only the in-frame ones, with some missing. The sample yields some 2 million clones, roughly 95% seen once. The source of this sequence is a man in his late teens or twenties in good health. The sample was naive CD8+ T cells sorted from blood. This sequence joins TRBV14 and TRBJ2-7; the D is unclear. The CDR3 protein is CASSQAAASSYEQYF. CDR3 nucleotide sequence: TGTGCCAGCAGCCAAGCGGCAGCGAGCTCCTACGAGCAGTACTTC. The whole variable domain, remainder taken from reference TRBV14 and TRBJ2-7, is EAGVTQFPSHSVIEKGQTVTLRCDPISGHDNLYWYRRVMGKEIKFLLHFVKESKQDESGMPNNRFLAERTGGTYSTLKVQPAELEDSGVYFCASSQAAASSYEQYFGPGTRLTVT.